This T cell receptor (beta chain) was profiled in a study of regulatory T cells in long-lasting Graves disease. The length of the CDR3 is 14 residues. Between the trimmed V and J ends, which lost 0 bases and 4 bases, there was a span of 10 bases. CDR1 is MNHEY, CDR2 SMNVEV, per germline (reference sequence). Arm-PCR of CDR3 regions and iRepertoire HTBI primers were the basis on which TCR beta libraries were built. TCRdb reprocessed the multiplex PCR reads with MiXCR, giving one entry per CDR3 protein. Of around 400,000 distinct CDR3 sequences in the sample, 15% were seen once. This clonotype was seen only a few times. Its antigen is not known. Study-wide points: Persistent disease samples used TRBV28, TRBJ1-2 and TRBJ2-5 preferentially. Persistent Graves' patients possessed reduced TCR diversity relative to recently diagnosed ones.

The time point is: newly diagnosed GD, antithyroid drugs for less than 3 months. Researchers made the TCR library from RNA that was extracted from PBMCs. Graves' disease diagnosis followed American Thyroid Association guidelines. The sample was also reused in another study, on T cells in Graves' hyperthyroidism and ophthalmopathy.

The clonotype originates from a woman between 35 and 50 years old with Graves disease. Here the sequenced sample was peripheral blood mononuclear cells (PBMCs), taken at new diagnosis, from a patient treated with antithyroid drugs. This chain connects TRBV27 to TRBJ2-7; D gene unclear. CDR3 nucleotides: TGTGCCAGCAGTTTATCCCTCCAGTGGTACGAGCAGTACTTC. It is translated as CASSLSLQWYEQYF.